One sample yielded the 28 T cell receptor beta chains listed below, sequenced in a study of blood T cell repertoires in COVID-19. The method was immunoSEQ multiplex PCR; TCRdb's version includes in-frame clones alone and lacks a portion of them. The data show about 45,000 clones, 75% to 85% seen once. The sample comprised peripheral blood. These receptors were taken from a man at least 80 years old in a cohort sampled during active COVID-19.

This clone was detected only a few times. The gene calls are TRBV7-9 and TRBJ1-1; D is unclear. Germline V gene sequence: CDR1 SEHNR, CDR2 FQNEAQ (reference sequence). CDR3 length equals 12 residues. V gave up 4 bases and J gave up 5 bases, with 8 bases separating them. CDR3 in amino acids: CASSYGETEAFF. In nucleotides, the CDR3 is TGTGCCAGCAGCTACGGGGAAACTGAAGCTTTCTTT. The full variable domain, its missing parts supplied by reference TRBV7-9 and TRBJ1-1, is DTGVSQNPRHKITKRGQNVTFRCDPISEHNRLYWYRQTLGQGPEFLTYFQNEAQLEKSRLLSDRFSAERPKGSFSTLEIQRTEQGDSAMYLCASSYGETEAFFGQGTRLTVV.

This sequence joins TRBV7-2 and TRBJ2-3, with 12 bases lining up with TRBD2. V gave up 1 base and J gave up 0 bases; unmatched junction bases: 5. CDR1 and CDR2 from the germline V gene are SGHTA and FQGNSA. The CDR3 totals 18 residues. CDR3 nucleotide sequence: TGTGCCAGCAGCTTAGTAGGACTAGCGGGGACTAGCACAGATACGCAGTATTTT. Amino acids: CASSLVGLAGTSTDTQYF.

This clone has a single count. The chain combines TRBV7-2 with TRBJ1-6; TRBD1 is a possible D gene (6 bases). The CDR3 runs 15 residues. Germline V gene lookup returns CDR1 SGHTA and CDR2 FQGNSA. Trimming cost V 3 bases and J 6 bases, with 12 bases left between them. The CDR3 DNA reads as TGTGCCAGCAGCTTGGTTGCAGGGGTTAATTCACCCCTCCACTTT. As protein: CASSLVAGVNSPLHF.

The chain couples TRBV6-2 or TRBV6-3 to TRBJ2-3, with D perhaps matching TRBD2 (5 bases). The germline V and J ends were trimmed by 5 bases and 1 base, with 10 bases remaining between them. Germline V gives CDR1 MNHEY, CDR2 SVGEGT. The length of the CDR3 is 14 residues. Here the CDR3 reads CASSLRRGTDTQYF. The CDR3 coding sequence is TGTGCCAGCAGTCTCAGGCGGGGCACAGATACGCAGTATTTT.

The rearrangement links TRBV28 to TRBJ1-2; TRBD1 agrees at 7 bases. CDR3 size: 16 residues. After removal of 5 bases from V and 4 bases from J, the junction contained 13 bases not matched to a gene. Germline CDR1 reads MDHEN; CDR2 reads SYDVKM. The CDR3 sequence is CASSLNGPGGLYGYTF. The CDR3 nucleotides read TGTGCCAGCAGTCTAAATGGTCCAGGGGGACTCTATGGCTACACCTTC.

This chain links TRBV6-5 with TRBJ2-7; 8 nucleotides match TRBD2. The CDR3 totals 15 residues. Per germline, CDR1 MNHEY and CDR2 SVGAGI. V lost 0 bases and J lost 2; bases outside the gene matches: 3. The CDR3 protein is CASSYSPGGAYEQYF. As DNA, the CDR3 is TGTGCCAGCAGTTACTCTCCCGGGGGGGCCTACGAGCAGTACTTC.

The gene calls are TRBV19 and TRBJ2-4, with 9 bases aligning to TRBD1. The CDR3 has 14 amino acids. V shed 9 bases, J shed 6 bases, and the junction held 9 bases outside the gene matches. Germline V gene sequence: CDR1 LNHDA, CDR2 SQIVND (reference sequence). The CDR3 region is CASSASGQGNIQYF. CDR3 DNA sequence: TGTGCCAGCTCCGCCTCGGGACAGGGAAACATTCAGTACTTC.

This clone was seen just once. The chain combines TRBV10-3 with TRBJ2-1, with 9 bases matching TRBD2. V was clipped by 7 bases and J by 10 bases; unmatched bases: 8. Looked up from germline, CDR1 is ENHRY and CDR2 is SYGVKD. The CDR3 has 13 amino acids. The CDR3 sequence: CAINHDAGGEQFF. CDR3 DNA sequence: TGTGCCATCAACCATGACGCGGGGGGGGAGCAGTTCTTC.

V gene TRBV28 combines with J gene TRBJ2-3; the match to TRBD2 covers 10 bases. The length of the CDR3 is 17 residues. Germline V gene lookup returns CDR1 MDHEN and CDR2 SYDVKM. After removal of 2 bases from V and 3 bases from J, the junction contained 8 bases not matched to a gene. CDR3: CASSLRSGGARTDTQYF. The CDR3 DNA sequence: TGTGCCAGCAGTTTAAGAAGCGGGGGGGCGAGGACAGATACGCAGTATTTT.

The count of this clone is one. This sequence joins TRBV7-9 and TRBJ2-7; 9 bases are shared with TRBD1. The CDR3 totals 14 residues. Germline CDR1 is SEHNR and CDR2 is FQNEAQ (reference sequence). J gave up 6 bases and V 6 bases, and 9 bases lay outside the gene matches. In DNA form, the CDR3 reads TGTGCCAGCAGATTCACGGGACAGGGATCCGAGCAGTACTTC. Its protein is CASRFTGQGSEQYF. Full variable domain (remainder filled in from reference TRBV7-9 and TRBJ2-7): DTGVSQNPRHKITKRGQNVTFRCDPISEHNRLYWYRQTLGQGPEFLTYFQNEAQLEKSRLLSDRFSAERPKGSFSTLEIQRTEQGDSAMYLCASRFTGQGSEQYFGPGTRLTVT.

In this sample, this clone turned up once. The rearrangement links TRBV2 to TRBJ1-5; a possible D gene is TRBD1 (5 bases). The CDR3 extends over 16 amino acids. Germline V gives CDR1 SNHLY, CDR2 FYNNEI. Between the trimmed V and J ends, which lost 3 bases and 4 bases, there was a span of 16 bases. The CDR3 DNA reads TGTGCCAGCAGTGATATCCTTTCAGGGTCGAATCAGCCCCAGCATTTT. Its protein is CASSDILSGSNQPQHF.

CDR3 DNA sequence: TGTGCCAGCACCCTGGATAGTCGGCAGGGCCTCGGCGAGCAGTACTTC. Protein: CASTLDSRQGLGEQYF. This sequence joins TRBV28 and TRBJ2-7; possible D gene TRBD1, 5 bases. Germline values: CDR1 MDHEN, CDR2 SYDVKM. The CDR3 runs to 16 residues. Between the trimmed V and J ends, which lost 7 bases and 6 bases, there was a span of 25 bases. Full variable domain (outside the CDR3, taken from reference TRBV28 and TRBJ2-7): DVKVTQSSRYLVKRTGEKVFLECVQDMDHENMFWYRQDPGLGLRLIYFSYDVKMKEKGDIPEGYSVSREKKERFSLILESASTNQTSMYLCASTLDSRQGLGEQYFGPGTRLTVT.

This rearrangement joins TRBV5-1 to TRBJ2-7; 7 bases fit TRBD1. The ends lost 3 bases at V and 2 bases at J; junction bases unmatched: 5. The CDR3 runs to 14 residues. Germline CDR1 and CDR2: SGHRS and YFSETQ. CDR3 nucleotide sequence: TGCGCCAGCAGCTCAGCCGGGACAGCCTACGAGCAGTACTTC. Amino acids: CASSSAGTAYEQYF.

The chain joins TRBV21-1 to TRBJ1-3; TRBD1, the table's D call, was not compared with the DNA. TRBV21-1 is designated a pseudogene. The CDR3 sequence is 16 residues long. The CDR3 loop reads CASSKVTGPSGNTIYF. CDR3 nucleotides: TGTGCCAGCAGCAAAGTTACAGGCCCCTCTGGAAACACCATATATTTT.

This clone was seen once. The V call is TRBV11-2, the J call TRBJ1-1, with D hard to call. CDR3 length equals 15 residues. V gave up 5 bases and J gave up 1 base, with 14 bases separating them. Germline loops: CDR1 SGHAT, CDR2 FQNNGV. In nucleotides, the CDR3 is TGTGCCAGCAGCCCACGGTGGGGAGCGAACACTGAAGCTTTCTTT. Amino acid sequence: CASSPRWGANTEAFF.

V usage is TRBV4-3 and J usage is TRBJ2-7, with 8 bases lining up with TRBD2. The V and J ends lost 1 base and 3 bases, in that order; junction bases with no gene match: 14. The CDR3 length is 18 residues. Germline V gene sequence: CDR1 LGHNA, CDR2 YSLEER. The CDR3 sequence: CASSQVTGYSGTGYEQYF. CDR3 nucleotide sequence: TGCGCCAGCAGCCAAGTGACAGGATATAGCGGGACCGGCTACGAGCAGTACTTC.

A few counts support this clone. CDR3 sequence (DNA): TGTGCCAGCAACCACTTAAATACGCAGTATTTT. Translating it yields CASNHLNTQYF. V usage is TRBV6-5 and J usage is TRBJ2-3; D remains unclear. This CDR3 is 11 amino acids long. Germline CDR1 is MNHEY and CDR2 is SVGAGI. V was clipped by 7 bases and J by 7 bases, with 9 bases between them.

The chain uses TRBV2 and TRBJ2-3, with D possibly being TRBD2 (6 bases). The V gene's germline CDR1 is SNHLY and CDR2 FYNNEI. Trimming left V 5 bases short and J 5 bases short, with 8 bases between. CDR3 length: 12 residues. Written as DNA, the CDR3 is TGTGCCAGCAGTCGGCGGGAAGATACGCAGTATTTT. Encoded protein: CASSRREDTQYF. The full variable domain, with the rest looked up from reference TRBV2 and TRBJ2-3, is EPEVTQTPSHQVTQMGQEVILRCVPISNHLYFYWYRQILGQKVEFLVSFYNNEISEKSEIFDDQFSVERPDGSNFTLKIRSTKLEDSAMYFCASSRREDTQYFGPGTRLTVL.

The chain combines TRBV30 with TRBJ1-6; the match to TRBD1 covers 7 bases. The germline CDR1 and CDR2 sequences are GTSNPN and SVGIG (reference sequence). The V gene end was trimmed by 0 bases and the J gene end by 9 bases; junction bases not matched to a gene: 8. The CDR3 has 15 amino acids. The CDR3 DNA is TGTGCCTGGAGTGTAAGACAGGGAACGAGTTCACCCCTCCACTTT. This sequence encodes CAWSVRQGTSSPLHF.

CDR3 sequence (DNA): TGTGCCAGCAGCCCGGGGGGCGGTAGAGCAAATAATGAAAAACTGTTTTTT. It translates to CASSPGGGRANNEKLFF. This chain connects TRBV5-4 to TRBJ1-4, with D tentatively TRBD1 (6 bases). The CDR3 contains 17 residues. Germline lookup yields CDR1 SGHNT and CDR2 YYREEE (reference sequence). V was cut by 4 bases and J by 4 bases, with 20 bases left in between. Drawing the rest from reference TRBV5-4 and TRBJ1-4, the complete variable domain is ETGVTQSPTHLIKTRGQQVTLRCSSQSGHNTVSWYQQALGQGPQFIFQYYREEENGRGNFPPRFSGLQFPNYSSELNVNALELDDSALYLCASSPGGGRANNEKLFFGSGTQLSVL.

The rearrangement joins TRBV6-5 to TRBJ1-5, with TRBD1 as a possible D gene (6 bases). The germline V and J ends were trimmed by 4 bases and 7 bases, with 14 bases remaining between them. Germline V gene lookup returns CDR1 MNHEY and CDR2 SVGAGI. The CDR3 contains 14 residues. The CDR3 DNA reads as TGTGCCAGCAGTTTACGGGGGGCAGGGCAGCCCCAGCATTTT. It specifies CASSLRGAGQPQHF.

The rearrangement uses TRBV14 and TRBJ2-7; 14 bases fit TRBD2. Trimming at V came to 4 bases and at J to 7 bases, leaving 6 bases not matched to a gene. The CDR3 is 15 residues long. CDR1 and CDR2 (germline): SGHDN, FVKESK. The CDR3 DNA reads as TGTGCCAGCAGCCCGGGACTAGCGGGAGTCGGGGAGCAGTACTTC. Its translation: CASSPGLAGVGEQYF. Full variable domain (remainder filled in from reference TRBV14 and TRBJ2-7): EAGVTQFPSHSVIEKGQTVTLRCDPISGHDNLYWYRRVMGKEIKFLLHFVKESKQDESGMPNNRFLAERTGGTYSTLKVQPAELEDSGVYFCASSPGLAGVGEQYFGPGTRLTVT.

The chain uses TRBV11-3 and TRBJ2-5; TRBD2 might be the D (5 bases). In germline, CDR1 is SGHNT, CDR2 YENEEA. Trimming removed 2 bases at V and 5 bases at J, with 9 bases between. The CDR3 runs to 13 residues. The CDR3 DNA sequence: TGTGCCAGCAGCTTATTCGAGCGGGAGACCCAGTACTTC. Its protein is CASSLFERETQYF.

The rearrangement uses TRBV2 and TRBJ1-2; D is perhaps TRBD1 (6 bases). The V gene's germline CDR1 is SNHLY and CDR2 FYNNEI. The V end lost 7 bases, the J end lost 4 bases, and 13 bases lay between the germline ends. CDR3 length equals 13 residues. In DNA form, the CDR3 reads TGTGCCAGCATTGCCGGACAGAGCTATGGCTACACCTTC. It specifies CASIAGQSYGYTF.

A few counts support this clone. This sequence joins TRBV5-6 and TRBJ1-2; TRBD1 matches 7 bases. The germline gives CDR1 SGHDT, CDR2 YYEEEE. The V gene end was trimmed by 3 bases and the J gene end by 4 bases; junction bases not matched to a gene: 6. This CDR3 is built from 14 residues. CDR3 region: CASSSPGQSYGYTF. CDR3 in DNA: TGTGCCAGCAGCTCACCGGGACAGAGCTATGGCTACACCTTC.

The chain combines TRBV5-1 with TRBJ2-1; 12 bases fit TRBD2. This CDR3 is 16 amino acids long. The V segment lost 3 bases and the J segment 8 bases; nucleotides outside the gene matches: 9. The germline CDR1 and CDR2 sequences are SGHRS and YFSETQ. The CDR3 DNA reads TGCGCCAGCAGCTCTACCTGGACTAGCGGGGTGGATGAGCAGTTCTTC. This encodes CASSSTWTSGVDEQFF.

V is TRBV7-9 and J is TRBJ2-2, with a possible D match to TRBD2 (6 bases). CDR1 SEHNR and CDR2 FQNEAQ come from the germline V gene (reference sequence). The CDR3 length is 15 residues. V was shortened by 3 bases and J by 3 bases, with 11 bases between the two germline ends. The DNA of the CDR3 is TGTGCCAGCAGCTTGACGGAGGGAGACACCGGGGAGCTGTTTTTT. Translation: CASSLTEGDTGELFF.

The chain carries TRBV30 and TRBJ1-2, with D maybe TRBD1 (5 bases). The V end was cut by 4 bases, the J end by 4 bases, with 13 bases between. From germline, CDR1 is GTSNPN and CDR2 SVGIG (reference sequence). The CDR3 is made up of 13 amino acids. The CDR3 sequence: CAWTSRGGYGYTF. The CDR3 DNA follows: TGTGCCTGGACCTCTCGGGGGGGCTATGGCTACACCTTC.